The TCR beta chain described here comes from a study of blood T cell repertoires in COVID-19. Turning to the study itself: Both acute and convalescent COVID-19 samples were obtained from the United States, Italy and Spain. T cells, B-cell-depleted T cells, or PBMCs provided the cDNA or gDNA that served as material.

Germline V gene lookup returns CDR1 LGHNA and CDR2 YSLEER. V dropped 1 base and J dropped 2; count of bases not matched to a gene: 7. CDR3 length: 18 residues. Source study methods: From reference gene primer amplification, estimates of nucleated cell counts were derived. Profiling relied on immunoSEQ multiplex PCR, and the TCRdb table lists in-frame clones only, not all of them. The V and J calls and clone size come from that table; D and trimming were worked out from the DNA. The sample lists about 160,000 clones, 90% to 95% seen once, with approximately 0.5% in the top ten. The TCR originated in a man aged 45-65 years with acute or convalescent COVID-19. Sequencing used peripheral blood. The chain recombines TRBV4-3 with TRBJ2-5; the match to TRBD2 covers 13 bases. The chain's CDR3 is CASSQATSGGPTQETQYF. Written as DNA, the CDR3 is TGCGCCAGCAGCCAAGCGACTAGCGGGGGGCCGACACAAGAGACCCAGTACTTC.